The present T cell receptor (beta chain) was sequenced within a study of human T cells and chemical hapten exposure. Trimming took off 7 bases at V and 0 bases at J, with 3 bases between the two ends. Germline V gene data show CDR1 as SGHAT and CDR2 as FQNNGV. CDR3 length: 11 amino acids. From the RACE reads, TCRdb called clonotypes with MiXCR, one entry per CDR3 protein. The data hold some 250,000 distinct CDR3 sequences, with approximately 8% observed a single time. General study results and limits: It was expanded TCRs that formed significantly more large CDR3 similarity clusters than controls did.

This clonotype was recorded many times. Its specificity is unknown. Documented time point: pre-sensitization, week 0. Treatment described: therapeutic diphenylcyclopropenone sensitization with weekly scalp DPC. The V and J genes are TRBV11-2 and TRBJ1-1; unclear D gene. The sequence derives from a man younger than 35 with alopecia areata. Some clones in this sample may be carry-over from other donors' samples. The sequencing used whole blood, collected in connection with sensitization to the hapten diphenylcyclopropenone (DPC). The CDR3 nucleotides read TGTGCCAGCACTATGAACACTGAAGCTTTCTTT. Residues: CASTMNTEAFF.